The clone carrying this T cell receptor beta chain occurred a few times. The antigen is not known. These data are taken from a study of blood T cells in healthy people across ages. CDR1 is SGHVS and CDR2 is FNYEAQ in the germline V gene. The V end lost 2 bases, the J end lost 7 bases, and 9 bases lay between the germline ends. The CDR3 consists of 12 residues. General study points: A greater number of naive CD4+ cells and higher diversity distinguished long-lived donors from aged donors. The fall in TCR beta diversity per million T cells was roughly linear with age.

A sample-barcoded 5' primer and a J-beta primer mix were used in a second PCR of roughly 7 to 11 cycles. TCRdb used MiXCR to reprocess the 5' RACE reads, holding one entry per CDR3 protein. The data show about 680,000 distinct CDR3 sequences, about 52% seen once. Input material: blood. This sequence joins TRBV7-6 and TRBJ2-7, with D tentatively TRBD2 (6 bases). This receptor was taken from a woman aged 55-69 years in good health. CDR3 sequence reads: CASSLWREEQYF. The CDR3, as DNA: TGTGCCAGCAGCTTATGGCGGGAAGAGCAGTACTTC.